The subject of this entry is one TCR beta chain. V was trimmed by 6 bases and J by 1 base, leaving 6 bases between them. The V gene's germline CDR1 is LNHDA and CDR2 SQIVND (reference sequence). This CDR3 has 12 residues. This sample stems from a study of blood T cell repertoires in COVID-19. Study-wide background: COVID-19 samples, acute and convalescent, were from the United States, Italy and Spain. Sources were T cells, B-cell-depleted T cells, or PBMCs; the material itself was cDNA or gDNA.

In the authors' methods: Amplification of reference gene primers was used by the study to estimate nucleated cell counts. The protocol was immunoSEQ multiplex PCR, while the TCRdb copy is restricted to in-frame clones and leaves out a portion. V and J calls and clone size are as listed in that table; D and trimming were resolved from the DNA. Among more than 100,000 clones listed, approximately 83% were seen once. The chain uses TRBV19 and TRBJ1-1; maybe TRBD1 (5 bases). The receptor was isolated from a woman aged 45 to 65 with acute or convalescent COVID-19. The sequenced sample was peripheral blood. In DNA form, the CDR3 reads TGTGCCAGTAGACAGGCGAACACTGAAGCTTTCTTT. This sequence encodes CASRQANTEAFF.